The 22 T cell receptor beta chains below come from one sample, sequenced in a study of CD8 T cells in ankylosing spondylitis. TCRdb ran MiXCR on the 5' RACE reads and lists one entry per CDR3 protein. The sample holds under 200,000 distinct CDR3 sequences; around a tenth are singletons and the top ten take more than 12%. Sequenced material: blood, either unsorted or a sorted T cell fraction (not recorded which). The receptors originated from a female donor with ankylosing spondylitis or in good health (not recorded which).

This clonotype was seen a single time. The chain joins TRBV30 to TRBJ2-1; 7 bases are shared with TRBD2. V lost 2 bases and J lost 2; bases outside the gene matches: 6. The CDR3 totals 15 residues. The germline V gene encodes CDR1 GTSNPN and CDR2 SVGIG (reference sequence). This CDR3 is CAWSSLAETYNEQFF. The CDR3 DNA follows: TGTGCCTGGAGTTCCCTAGCGGAGACCTACAATGAGCAGTTCTTC.

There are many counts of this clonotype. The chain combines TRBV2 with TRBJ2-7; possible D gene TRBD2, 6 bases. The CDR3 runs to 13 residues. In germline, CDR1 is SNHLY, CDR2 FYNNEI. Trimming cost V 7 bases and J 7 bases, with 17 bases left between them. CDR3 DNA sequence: TGTGCCAGCATAGGAGGGGATGCATGGGAGCAGTACTTC. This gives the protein CASIGGDAWEQYF.

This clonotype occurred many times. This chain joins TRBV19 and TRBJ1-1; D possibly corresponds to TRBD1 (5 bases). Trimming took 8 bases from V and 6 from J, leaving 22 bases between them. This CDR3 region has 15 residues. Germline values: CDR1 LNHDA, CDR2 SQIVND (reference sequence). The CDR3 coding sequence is TGTGCCAGTCTACGGACAAATCTCGGTGCCGCTGAAGCTTTCTTT. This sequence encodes CASLRTNLGAAEAFF.

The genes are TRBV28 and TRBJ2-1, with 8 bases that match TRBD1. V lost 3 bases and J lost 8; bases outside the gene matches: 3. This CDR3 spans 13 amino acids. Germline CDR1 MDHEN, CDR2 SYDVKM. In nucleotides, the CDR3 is TGTGCCAGCAGTTTGATCAGGGGGCATGAGCAGTTCTTC. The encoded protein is CASSLIRGHEQFF.

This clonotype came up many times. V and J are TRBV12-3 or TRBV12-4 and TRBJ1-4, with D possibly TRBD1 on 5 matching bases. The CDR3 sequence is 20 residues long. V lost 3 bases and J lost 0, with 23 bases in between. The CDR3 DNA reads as TGTGCCAGCAGTTTGGGACCTCAGGCGGGGAGACGTACAACTAATGAAAAACTGTTTTTT. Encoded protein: CASSLGPQAGRRTTNEKLFF.

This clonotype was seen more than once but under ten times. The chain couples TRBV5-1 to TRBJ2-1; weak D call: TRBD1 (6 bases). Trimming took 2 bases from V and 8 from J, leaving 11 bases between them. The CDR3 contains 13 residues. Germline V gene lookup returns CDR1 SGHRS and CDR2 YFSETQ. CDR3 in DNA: TGCGCCAGCAGCTTACGGGACAACCATGAGCAGTTCTTC. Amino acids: CASSLRDNHEQFF. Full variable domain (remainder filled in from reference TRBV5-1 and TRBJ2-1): KAGVTQTPRYLIKTRGQQVTLSCSPISGHRSVSWYQQTPGQGLQFLFEYFSETQRNKGNFPGRFSGRQFSNSRSEMNVSTLELGDSALYLCASSLRDNHEQFFGPGTRLTVL.

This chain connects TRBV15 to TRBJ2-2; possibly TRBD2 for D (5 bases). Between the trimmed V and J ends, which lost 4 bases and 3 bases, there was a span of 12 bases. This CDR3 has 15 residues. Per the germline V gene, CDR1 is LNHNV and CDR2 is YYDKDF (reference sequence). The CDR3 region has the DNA TGTGCCACCAGCACAGCGAGCGGCTACACCGGGGAGCTGTTTTTT. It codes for CATSTASGYTGELFF.

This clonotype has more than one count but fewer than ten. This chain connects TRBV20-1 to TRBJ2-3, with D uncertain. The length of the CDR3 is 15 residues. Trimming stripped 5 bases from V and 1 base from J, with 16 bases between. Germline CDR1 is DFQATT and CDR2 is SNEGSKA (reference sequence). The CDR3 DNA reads TGCAGTGCTCGTGAAATGGGATGGGGCACAGATACGCAGTATTTT. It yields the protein CSAREMGWGTDTQYF.

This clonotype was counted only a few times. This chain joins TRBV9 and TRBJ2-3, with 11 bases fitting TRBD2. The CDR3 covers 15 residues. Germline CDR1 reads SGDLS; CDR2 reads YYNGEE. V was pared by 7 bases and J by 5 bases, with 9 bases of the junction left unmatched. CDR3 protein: CASSSSGRPQDTQYF. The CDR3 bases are TGTGCCAGCTCCTCTAGCGGGAGGCCCCAAGATACGCAGTATTTT.

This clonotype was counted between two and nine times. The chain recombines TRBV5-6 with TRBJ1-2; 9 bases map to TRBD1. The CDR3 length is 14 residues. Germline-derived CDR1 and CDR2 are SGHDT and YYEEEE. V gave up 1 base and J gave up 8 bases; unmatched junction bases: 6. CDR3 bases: TGTGCCAGCAGCTTGCCTGGGACAGGGTTGGGCTACACCTTC. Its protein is CASSLPGTGLGYTF.

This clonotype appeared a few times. The CDR3 loop reads CSVDAGLNYGYTF. The CDR3 coding sequence is TGCAGCGTTGACGCAGGACTTAACTATGGCTACACCTTC. The rearrangement joins TRBV29-1 to TRBJ1-2; D unresolved. Germline CDR1 reads SQVTM; CDR2 reads ANQGSEA. The CDR3 consists of 13 residues. With 3 bases removed from V and 1 base from J, the gap between germline ends came to 9 bases.

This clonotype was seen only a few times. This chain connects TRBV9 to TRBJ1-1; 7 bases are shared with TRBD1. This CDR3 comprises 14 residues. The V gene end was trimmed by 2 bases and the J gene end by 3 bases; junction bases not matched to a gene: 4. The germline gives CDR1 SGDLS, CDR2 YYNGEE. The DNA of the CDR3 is TGTGCCAGCAGCGTCGTCGGGACAGACACTGAAGCTTTCTTT. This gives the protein CASSVVGTDTEAFF.

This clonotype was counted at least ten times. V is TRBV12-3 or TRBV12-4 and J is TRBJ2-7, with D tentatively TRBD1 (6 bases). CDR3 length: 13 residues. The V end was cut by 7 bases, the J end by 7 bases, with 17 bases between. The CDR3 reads CASTPSPTGEQYF. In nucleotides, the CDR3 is TGTGCCAGCACCCCTTCCCCAACAGGGGAGCAGTACTTC.

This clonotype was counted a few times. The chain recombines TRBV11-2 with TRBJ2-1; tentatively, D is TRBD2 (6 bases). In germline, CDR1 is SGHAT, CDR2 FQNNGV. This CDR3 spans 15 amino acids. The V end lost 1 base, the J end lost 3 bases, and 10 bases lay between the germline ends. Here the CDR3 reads CASSLAGRNYNEQFF. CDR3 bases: TGTGCCAGCAGCTTAGCTGGGAGGAACTACAATGAGCAGTTCTTC.

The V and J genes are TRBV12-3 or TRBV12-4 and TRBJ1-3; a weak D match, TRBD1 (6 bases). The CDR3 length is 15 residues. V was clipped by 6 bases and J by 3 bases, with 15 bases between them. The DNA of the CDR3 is TGTGCCAGCAGATCTTACAGGGAAAATGGAAACACCATATATTTT. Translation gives CASRSYRENGNTIYF.

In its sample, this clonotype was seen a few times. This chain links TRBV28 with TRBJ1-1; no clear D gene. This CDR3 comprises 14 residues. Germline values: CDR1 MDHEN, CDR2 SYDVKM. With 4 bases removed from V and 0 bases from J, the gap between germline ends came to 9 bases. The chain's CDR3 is CASSSVRMNTEAFF. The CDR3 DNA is TGTGCCAGCAGTTCGGTCAGGATGAACACTGAAGCTTTCTTT.

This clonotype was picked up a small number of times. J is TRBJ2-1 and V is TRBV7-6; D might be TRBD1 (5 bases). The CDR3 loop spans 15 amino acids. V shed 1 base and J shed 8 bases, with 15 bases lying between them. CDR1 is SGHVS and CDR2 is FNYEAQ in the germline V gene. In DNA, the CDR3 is TGTGCCAGCAGCTTAGAGGCTGCGACAGATGATGAGCAGTTCTTC. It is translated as CASSLEAATDDEQFF.

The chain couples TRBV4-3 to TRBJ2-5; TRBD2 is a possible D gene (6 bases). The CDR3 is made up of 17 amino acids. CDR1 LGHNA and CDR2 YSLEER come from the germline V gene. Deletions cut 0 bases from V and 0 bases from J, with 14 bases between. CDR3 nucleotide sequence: TGCGCCAGCAGCCAAGATAGGGGACTTTTGTACCAAGAGACCCAGTACTTC. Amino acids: CASSQDRGLLYQETQYF.

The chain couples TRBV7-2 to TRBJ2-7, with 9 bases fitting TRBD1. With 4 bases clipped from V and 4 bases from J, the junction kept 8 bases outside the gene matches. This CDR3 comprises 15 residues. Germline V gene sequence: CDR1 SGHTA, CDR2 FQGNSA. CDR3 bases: TGTGCCAGCAGCTACCCGGGACAGGGAATTTACGAGCAGTACTTC. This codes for CASSYPGQGIYEQYF.

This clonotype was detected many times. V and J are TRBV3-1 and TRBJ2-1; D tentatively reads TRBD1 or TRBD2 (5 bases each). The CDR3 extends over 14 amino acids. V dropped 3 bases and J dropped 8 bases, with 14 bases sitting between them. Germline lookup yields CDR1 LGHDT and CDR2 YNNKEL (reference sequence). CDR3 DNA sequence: TGTGCCAGCAGCCAGTCGGGGCCGAGGGATGAGCAGTTCTTC. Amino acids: CASSQSGPRDEQFF.

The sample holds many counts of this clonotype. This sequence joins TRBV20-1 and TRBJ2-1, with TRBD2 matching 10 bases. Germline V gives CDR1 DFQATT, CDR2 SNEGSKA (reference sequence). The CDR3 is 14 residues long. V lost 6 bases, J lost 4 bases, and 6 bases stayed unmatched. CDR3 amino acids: CSAEGLALYNEQFF. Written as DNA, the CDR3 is TGCAGTGCGGAGGGACTAGCGTTATACAATGAGCAGTTCTTC.

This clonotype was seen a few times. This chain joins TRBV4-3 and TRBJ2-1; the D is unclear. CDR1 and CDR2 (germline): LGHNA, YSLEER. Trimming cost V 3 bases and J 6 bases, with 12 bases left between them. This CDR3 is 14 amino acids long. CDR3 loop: CASSQVSRTNEQFF. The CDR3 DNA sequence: TGCGCCAGCAGCCAGGTTTCTAGAACCAATGAGCAGTTCTTC.